This record covers a single T cell receptor beta chain. These data are taken from a study of CD8 T cells in Susac syndrome. V dropped 7 bases and J dropped 5 bases, with 18 bases sitting between them. The CDR3 totals 15 residues. About 0.45 to 1 ug RNA was reverse transcribed with random hexamers. TCRdb re-called the immunoSEQ multiplex PCR reads with MiXCR, one entry per CDR3 protein. The data show 150,000 to 160,000 distinct CDR3 sequences, approximately 94% seen once. TCR beta was sequenced from blood CD8+ and CD4+ T cells. Included as multiple sclerosis controls were treatment-naive patients who had stable or active relapsing-remitting disease.

The receptor's source is a human donor with multiple sclerosis. The sequencing input was CD8+ T cells from PBMCs. V is TRBV12-3 or TRBV12-4 and J is TRBJ2-1, with D perhaps TRBD1 or TRBD2 (6 bases each). The CDR3: CASIPEGGPNNEQFF. The CDR3 DNA follows: TGTGCCAGCATACCTGAAGGGGGGCCGAACAATGAGCAGTTCTTC.